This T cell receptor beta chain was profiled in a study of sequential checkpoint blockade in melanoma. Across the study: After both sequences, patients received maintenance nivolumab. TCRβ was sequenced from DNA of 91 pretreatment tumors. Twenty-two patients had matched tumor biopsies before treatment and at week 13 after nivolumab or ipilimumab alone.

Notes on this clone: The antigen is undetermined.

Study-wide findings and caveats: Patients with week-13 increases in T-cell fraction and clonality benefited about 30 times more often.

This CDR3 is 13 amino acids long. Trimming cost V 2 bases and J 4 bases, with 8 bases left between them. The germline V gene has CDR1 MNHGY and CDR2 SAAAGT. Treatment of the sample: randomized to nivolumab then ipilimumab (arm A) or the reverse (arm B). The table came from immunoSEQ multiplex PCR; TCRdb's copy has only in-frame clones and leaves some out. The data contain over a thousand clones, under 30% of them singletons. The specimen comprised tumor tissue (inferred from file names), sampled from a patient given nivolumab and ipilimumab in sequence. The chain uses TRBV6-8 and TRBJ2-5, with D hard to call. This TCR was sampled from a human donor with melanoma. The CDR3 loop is CASSYLPRETQYF. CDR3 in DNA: TGTGCCAGCAGTTACCTCCCTCGAGAGACCCAGTACTTC.